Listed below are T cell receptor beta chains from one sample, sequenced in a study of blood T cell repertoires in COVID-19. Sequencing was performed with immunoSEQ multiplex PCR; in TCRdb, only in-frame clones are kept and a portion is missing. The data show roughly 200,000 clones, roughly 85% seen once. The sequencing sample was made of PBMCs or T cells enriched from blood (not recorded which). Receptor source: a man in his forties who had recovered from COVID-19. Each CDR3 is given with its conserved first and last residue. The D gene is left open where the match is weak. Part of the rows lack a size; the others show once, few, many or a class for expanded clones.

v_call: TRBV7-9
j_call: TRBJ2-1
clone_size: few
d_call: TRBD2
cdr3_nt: TGTGCCAGCAGCTTAGCGGGAGCGGGAGTAGGCGGGAATGAGCAGTTCTTC
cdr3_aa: CASSLAGAGVGGNEQFF

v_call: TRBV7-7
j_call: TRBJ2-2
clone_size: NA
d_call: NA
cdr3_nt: TGTGCTAGCAGCCATCCGGGTACCGGGGAGCTGTTTTTT
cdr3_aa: CASSHPGTGELFF

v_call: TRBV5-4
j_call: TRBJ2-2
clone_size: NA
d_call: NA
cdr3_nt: TGTGCCAGCAGAGGGGCAGCGAACACCGGGGAGCTGTTTTTT
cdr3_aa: CASRGAANTGELFF

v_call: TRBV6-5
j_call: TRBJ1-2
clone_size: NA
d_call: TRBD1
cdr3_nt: TGTGCCAGCAGACAACTACAGGGGGATGGCTACACCTTC
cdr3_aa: CASRQLQGDGYTF

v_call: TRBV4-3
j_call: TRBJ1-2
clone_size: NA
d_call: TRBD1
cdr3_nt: TGCGCCAGCAGCCCAGCCTCGACAGGGGCTGGCTATGGCTACACCTTC
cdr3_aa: CASSPASTGAGYGYTF

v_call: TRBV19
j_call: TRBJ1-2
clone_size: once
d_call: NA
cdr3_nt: TGTGCCAGTAGTGGGACATTCCAAGGAGGCTATGGCTACACCTTC
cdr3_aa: CASSGTFQGGYGYTF

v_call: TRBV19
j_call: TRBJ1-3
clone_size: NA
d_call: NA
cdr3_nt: TGTGCCAGTAGTCCCCTCGACAGTCGCTCTGGAAACACCATATATTTT
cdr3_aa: CASSPLDSRSGNTIYF

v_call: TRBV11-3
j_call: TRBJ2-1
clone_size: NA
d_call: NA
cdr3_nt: TGTGCCAGCAGCTTAAGGAGCATGGGGGGGGCGGCCACCTACAATGAGCAGTTCTTC
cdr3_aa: CASSLRSMGGAATYNEQFF

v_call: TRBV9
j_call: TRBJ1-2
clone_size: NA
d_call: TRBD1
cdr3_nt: TGTGCCAGCAGCCAATGGACAGGGAGCGGTGGCTACACCTTC
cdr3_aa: CASSQWTGSGGYTF

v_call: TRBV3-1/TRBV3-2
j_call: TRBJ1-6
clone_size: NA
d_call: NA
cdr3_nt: TGTGCCAGCAGCACCTTGGGTATTGGGCCGGATTCACCCCTCCACTTT
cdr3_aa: CASSTLGIGPDSPLHF

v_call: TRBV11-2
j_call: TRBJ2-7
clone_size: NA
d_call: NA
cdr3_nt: TGTGCCAGCAGTCAGAACGGACAGATCAGCTACGAGCAGTACTTC
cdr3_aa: CASSQNGQISYEQYF

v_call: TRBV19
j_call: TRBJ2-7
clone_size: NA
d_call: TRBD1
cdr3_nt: TGTGCCAGTAGTATAGGGCAGGGGGCCTACGAGCAGTACTTC
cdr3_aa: CASSIGQGAYEQYF

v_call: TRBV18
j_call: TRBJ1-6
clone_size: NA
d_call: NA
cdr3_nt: TGTGCCAGCTCACTCGGACCCAGGGCGGAGGGCTCACCCCTCCACTTT
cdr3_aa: CASSLGPRAEGSPLHF

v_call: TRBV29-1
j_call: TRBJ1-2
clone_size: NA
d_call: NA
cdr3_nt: TGCAGCGCCCCGTTTGGGGCATCCAACTATGGCTACACCTTC
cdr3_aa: CSAPFGASNYGYTF

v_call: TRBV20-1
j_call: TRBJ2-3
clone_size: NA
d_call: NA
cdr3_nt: TGCAGTGCTAGTACTAATTCCGATACGCAGTATTTT
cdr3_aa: CSASTNSDTQYF

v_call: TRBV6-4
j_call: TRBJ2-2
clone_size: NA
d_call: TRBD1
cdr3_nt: TGTGCCAGCAGTGACGGACAGGGGGACACCGGGGAGCTGTTTTTT
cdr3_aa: CASSDGQGDTGELFF

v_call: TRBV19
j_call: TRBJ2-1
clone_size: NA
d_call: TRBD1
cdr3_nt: TGTGCCAGTAGTACAGGGGGCGCCTACAATGAGCAGTTCTTC
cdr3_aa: CASSTGGAYNEQFF

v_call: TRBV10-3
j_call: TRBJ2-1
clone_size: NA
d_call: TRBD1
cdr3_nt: TGTGCCATCAGTGAGTCTTGGACAGGGGAATTCAATGAGCAGTTCTTC
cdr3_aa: CAISESWTGEFNEQFF

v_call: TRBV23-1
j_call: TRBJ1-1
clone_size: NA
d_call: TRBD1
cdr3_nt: TGCGCCAGCAATACAGGACAGGGAGGTTCGACTGAAGCTTTCTTT
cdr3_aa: CASNTGQGGSTEAFF

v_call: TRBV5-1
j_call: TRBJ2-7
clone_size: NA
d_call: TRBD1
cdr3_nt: TGCGCCAGCAGCTTGGTGGGCCCGACAGGGAACTACGAGCAGTACTTC
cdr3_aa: CASSLVGPTGNYEQYF

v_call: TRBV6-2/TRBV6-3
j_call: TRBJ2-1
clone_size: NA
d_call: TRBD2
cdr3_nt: TGTGCCAGCAGTTACGGAGCGGGAAGGTTCTACAATGAGCAGTTCTTC
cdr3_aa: CASSYGAGRFYNEQFF

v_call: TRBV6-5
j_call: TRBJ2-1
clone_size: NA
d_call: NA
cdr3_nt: TGTGCCAGCAGTAAACAGGCGAGCTCCTACAATGAGCAGTTCTTC
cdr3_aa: CASSKQASSYNEQFF

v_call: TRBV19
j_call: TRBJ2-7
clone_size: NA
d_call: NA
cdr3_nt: TGTGCCAGTAGTATACGGAACGGGTACGAGCAGTACTTC
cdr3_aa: CASSIRNGYEQYF

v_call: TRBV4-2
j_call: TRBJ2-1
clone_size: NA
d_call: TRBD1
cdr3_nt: TGTGCCAGCAGCCAAGGGACAGGGCTGACCTACAATGAGCAGTTCTTC
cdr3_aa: CASSQGTGLTYNEQFF

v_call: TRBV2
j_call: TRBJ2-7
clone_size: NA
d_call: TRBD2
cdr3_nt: TGTGCCAGCAGCGATACTAGCGCTGACTACGAGCAGTACTTC
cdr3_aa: CASSDTSADYEQYF

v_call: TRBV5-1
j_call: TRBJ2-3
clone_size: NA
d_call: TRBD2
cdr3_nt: TGCGCCAGCAGCTTGTCTAGCGGGACAGATACGCAGTATTTT
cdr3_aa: CASSLSSGTDTQYF

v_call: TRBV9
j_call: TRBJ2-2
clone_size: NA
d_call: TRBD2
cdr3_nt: TGTGCCAGCAGCAGAGGGGGCGGGAGGGCCGCCGGGGAGCTGTTTTTT
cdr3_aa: CASSRGGGRAAGELFF

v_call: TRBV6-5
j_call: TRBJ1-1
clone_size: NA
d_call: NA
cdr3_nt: TGTGCCAGCAGTCGGGGGACCACTGAAGCTTTCTTT
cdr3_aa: CASSRGTTEAFF

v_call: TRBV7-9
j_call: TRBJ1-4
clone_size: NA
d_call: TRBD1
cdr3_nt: TGTGCCAGCAGTTACGGACAGGGAGGTGAAAAACTGTTTTTT
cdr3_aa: CASSYGQGGEKLFF

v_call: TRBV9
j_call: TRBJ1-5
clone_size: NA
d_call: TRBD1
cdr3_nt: TGTGCCAGCAGCGCCCAAACCAAGCCGGGACAGGGAAAAAATAGCAATCAGCCCCAGCATTTT
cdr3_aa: CASSAQTKPGQGKNSNQPQHF

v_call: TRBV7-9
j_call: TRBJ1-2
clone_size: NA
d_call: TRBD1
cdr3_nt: TGTGCCAGCAGCTTGTCACAGGGGGGTAGCTATGGCTACACCTTC
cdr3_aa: CASSLSQGGSYGYTF

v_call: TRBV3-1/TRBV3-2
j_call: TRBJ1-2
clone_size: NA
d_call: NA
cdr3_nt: TGTGCCAGCAGCGCCCGGGGGGGTGGCTACACCTTC
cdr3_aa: CASSARGGGYTF

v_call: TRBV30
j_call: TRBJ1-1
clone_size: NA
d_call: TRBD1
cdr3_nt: TGTGCCTGGAGTGCCGGTCGACAGGGATCCGATACTGAAGCTTTCTTT
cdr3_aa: CAWSAGRQGSDTEAFF

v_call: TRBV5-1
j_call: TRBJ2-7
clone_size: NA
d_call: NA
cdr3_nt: TGCGCCAGCAGTCCCCATCGAAGGGGTAGGTCCTACGAGCAGTACTTC
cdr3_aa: CASSPHRRGRSYEQYF

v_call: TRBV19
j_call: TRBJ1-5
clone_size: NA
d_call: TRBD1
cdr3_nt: TGTGCCAGTAGTATAGATGCAGGGGGAGTGCAGCCCCAGCATTTT
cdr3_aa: CASSIDAGGVQPQHF

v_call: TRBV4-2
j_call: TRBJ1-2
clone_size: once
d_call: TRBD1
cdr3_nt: TGTGCCAGCAGCCAACGAAGGCGGGCAGGGGGCGAGGGCTACACCTTC
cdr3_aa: CASSQRRRAGGEGYTF

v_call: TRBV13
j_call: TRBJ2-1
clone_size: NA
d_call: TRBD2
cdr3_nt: TGTGCCAGCAGCTTAGGACTAGCGGGAGCCTCCTACAATGAGCAGTTCTTC
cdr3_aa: CASSLGLAGASYNEQFF

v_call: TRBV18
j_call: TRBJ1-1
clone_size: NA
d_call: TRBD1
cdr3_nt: TGTGCCAGCTCAGACAGGGGGCTTGAAGCTTTCTTT
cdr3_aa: CASSDRGLEAFF

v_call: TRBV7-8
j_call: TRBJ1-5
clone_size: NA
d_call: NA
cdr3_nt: TGTGCCAGCAGCTTAGAGCGGGGGGCGCCTAGCAATCAGCCCCAGCATTTT
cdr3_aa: CASSLERGAPSNQPQHF

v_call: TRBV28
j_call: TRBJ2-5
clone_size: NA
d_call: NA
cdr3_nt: TGTGCCACCGGTCGGGAGACCCAGTACTTC
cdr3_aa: CATGRETQYF

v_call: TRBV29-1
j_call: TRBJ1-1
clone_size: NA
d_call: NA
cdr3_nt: TGCAGCGTTGGGACACTGAACACTGAAGCTTTCTTT
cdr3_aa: CSVGTLNTEAFF

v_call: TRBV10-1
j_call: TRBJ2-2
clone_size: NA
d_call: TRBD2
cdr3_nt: TGCGCCAGCAGTGATGGACTAGCGGGAGAAGAGGGAACCGGGGAGCTGTTTTTT
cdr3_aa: CASSDGLAGEEGTGELFF

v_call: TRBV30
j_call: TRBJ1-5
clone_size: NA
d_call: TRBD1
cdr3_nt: TGTGCCTGGAGTGTACAGGGGGCTGGCCAGCCCCAGCATTTT
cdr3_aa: CAWSVQGAGQPQHF

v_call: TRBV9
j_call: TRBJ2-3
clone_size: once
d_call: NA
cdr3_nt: TGTGCCAGCAGCGAGGGGTTGAGGACAGATACGCAGTATTTT
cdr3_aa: CASSEGLRTDTQYF